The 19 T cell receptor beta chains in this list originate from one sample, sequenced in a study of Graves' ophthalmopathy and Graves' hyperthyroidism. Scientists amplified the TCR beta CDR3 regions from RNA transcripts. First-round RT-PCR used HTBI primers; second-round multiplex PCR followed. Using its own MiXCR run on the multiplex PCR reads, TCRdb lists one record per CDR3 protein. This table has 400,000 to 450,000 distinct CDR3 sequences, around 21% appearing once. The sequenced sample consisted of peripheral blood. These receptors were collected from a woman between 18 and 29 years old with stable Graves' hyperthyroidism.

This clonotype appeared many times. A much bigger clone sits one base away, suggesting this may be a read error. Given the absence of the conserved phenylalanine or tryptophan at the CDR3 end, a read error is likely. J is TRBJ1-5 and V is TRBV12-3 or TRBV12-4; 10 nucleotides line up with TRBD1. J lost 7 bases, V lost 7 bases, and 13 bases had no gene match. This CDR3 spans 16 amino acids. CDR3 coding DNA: TGTGCCAGCACCTTCCGGGACAGGGGTTGGCTGCAGCCCCAGCATCTT. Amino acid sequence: CASTFRDRGWLQPQHL.

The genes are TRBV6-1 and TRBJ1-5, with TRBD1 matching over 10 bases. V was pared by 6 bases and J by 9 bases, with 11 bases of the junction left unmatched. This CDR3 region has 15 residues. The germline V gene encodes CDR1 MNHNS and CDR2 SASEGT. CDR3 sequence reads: CASSRHGDRGLPQHF. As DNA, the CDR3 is TGTGCCAGCAGCCGTCACGGGGACAGGGGACTGCCCCAGCATTTT.

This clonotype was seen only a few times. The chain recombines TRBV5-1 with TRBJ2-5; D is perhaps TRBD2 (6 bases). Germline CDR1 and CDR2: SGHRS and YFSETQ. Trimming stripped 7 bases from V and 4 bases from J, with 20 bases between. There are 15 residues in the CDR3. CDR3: CASRVWREKGETQYF. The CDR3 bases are TGCGCCAGCCGGGTTTGGCGGGAAAAAGGAGAGACCCAGTACTTC.

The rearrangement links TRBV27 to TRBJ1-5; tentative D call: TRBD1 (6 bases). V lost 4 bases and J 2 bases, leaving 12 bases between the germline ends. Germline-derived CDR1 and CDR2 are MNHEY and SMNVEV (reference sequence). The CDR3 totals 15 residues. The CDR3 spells CASSSRGHGNQPQHF. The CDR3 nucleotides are TGTGCCAGCAGTTCCCGGGGGCACGGCAATCAGCCCCAGCATTTT.

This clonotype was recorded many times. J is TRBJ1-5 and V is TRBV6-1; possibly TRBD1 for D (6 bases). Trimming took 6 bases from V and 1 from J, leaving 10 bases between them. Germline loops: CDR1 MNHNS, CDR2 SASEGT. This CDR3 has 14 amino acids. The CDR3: CASSPRGSNQPQHF. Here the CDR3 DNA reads TGTGCCAGCAGCCCCAGGGGAAGCAATCAGCCCCAGCATTTT.

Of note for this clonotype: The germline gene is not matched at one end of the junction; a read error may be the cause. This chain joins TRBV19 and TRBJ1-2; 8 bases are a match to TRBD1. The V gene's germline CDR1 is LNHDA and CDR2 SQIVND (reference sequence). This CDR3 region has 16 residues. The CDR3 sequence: CASSPTGARGIHGYAF. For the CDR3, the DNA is TGTGCCAGTAGTCCGACAGGGGCCCGAGGTATCCATGGCTACGCCTTC.

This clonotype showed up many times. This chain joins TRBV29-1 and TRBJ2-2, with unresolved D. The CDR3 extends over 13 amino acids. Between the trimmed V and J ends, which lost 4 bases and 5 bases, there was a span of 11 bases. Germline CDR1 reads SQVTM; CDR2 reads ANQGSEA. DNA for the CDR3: TGCAGCGTTGTCAGGATGGCTACCGGGGAGCTGTTTTTT. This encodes CSVVRMATGELFF.

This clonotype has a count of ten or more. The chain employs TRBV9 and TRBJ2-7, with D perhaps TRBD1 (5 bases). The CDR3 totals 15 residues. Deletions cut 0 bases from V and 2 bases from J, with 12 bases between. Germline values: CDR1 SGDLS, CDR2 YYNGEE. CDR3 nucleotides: TGTGCCAGCAGCGTAGCTACAGGTTTCGCCTACGAGCAGTACTTC. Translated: CASSVATGFAYEQYF.

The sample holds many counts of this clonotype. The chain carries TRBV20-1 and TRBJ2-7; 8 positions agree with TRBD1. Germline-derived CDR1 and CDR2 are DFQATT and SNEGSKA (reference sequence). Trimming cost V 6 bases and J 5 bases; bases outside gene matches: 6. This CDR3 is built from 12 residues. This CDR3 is CSATQGVDEQYF. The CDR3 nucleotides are TGCAGTGCGACACAGGGGGTTGACGAGCAGTACTTC.

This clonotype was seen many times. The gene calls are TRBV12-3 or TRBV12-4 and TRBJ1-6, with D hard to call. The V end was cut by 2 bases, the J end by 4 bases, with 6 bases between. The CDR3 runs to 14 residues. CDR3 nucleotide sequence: TGTGCCAGCAGTTTAAGGAATTATAATTCACCCCTCCACTTT. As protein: CASSLRNYNSPLHF.

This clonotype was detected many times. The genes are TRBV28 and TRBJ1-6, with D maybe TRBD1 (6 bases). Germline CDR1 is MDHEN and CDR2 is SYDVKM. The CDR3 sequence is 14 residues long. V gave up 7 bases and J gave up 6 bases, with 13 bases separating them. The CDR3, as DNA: TGTGCCAGCAAACCACAGGGAGTTAATTCACCCCTCCACTTT. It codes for CASKPQGVNSPLHF.

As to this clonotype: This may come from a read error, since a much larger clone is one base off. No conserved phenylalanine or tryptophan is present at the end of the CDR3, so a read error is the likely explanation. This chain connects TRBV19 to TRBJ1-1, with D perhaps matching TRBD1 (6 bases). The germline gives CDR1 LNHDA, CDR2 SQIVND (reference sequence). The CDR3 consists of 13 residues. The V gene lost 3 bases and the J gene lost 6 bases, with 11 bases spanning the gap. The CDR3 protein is CASSMTGAAEAFS. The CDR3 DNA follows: TGTGCCAGTAGTATGACGGGGGCCGCTGAAGCTTTCTCT.

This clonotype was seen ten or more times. CDR3 amino acids: CSARDSRNQPQHF. DNA for the CDR3: TGCAGTGCTAGAGATAGCCGGAATCAGCCCCAGCATTTT. The chain is built from TRBV20-1 and TRBJ1-5; D is undetermined. CDR3 length equals 13 residues. Trimming removed 0 bases from V and 4 bases from J, with 7 bases in between. Germline lookup yields CDR1 DFQATT and CDR2 SNEGSKA (reference sequence).

CDR3: CASSYPRAGIYGYTF. The CDR3 DNA sequence: TGTGCCAGCAGTTACCCTAGGGCAGGTATCTATGGCTACACCTTC. V usage is TRBV6-5 and J usage is TRBJ1-2, with unresolved D. The CDR3 sequence is 15 residues long. Looked up from germline, CDR1 is MNHEY and CDR2 is SVGAGI. V lost 2 bases, J lost 4 bases, and 14 bases lay in between.

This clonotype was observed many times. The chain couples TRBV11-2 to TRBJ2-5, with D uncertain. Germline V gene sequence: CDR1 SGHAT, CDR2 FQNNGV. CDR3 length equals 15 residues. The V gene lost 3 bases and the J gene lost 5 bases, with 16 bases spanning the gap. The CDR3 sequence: CASSLMKAFTETQYF. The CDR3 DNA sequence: TGTGCCAGCAGCTTGATGAAGGCTTTTACGGAGACCCAGTACTTC.

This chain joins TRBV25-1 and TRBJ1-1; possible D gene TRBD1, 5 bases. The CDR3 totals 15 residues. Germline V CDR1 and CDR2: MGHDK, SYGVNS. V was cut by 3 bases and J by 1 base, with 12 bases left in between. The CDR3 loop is CASSDPQGGNTEAFF. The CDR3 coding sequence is TGTGCCAGCAGTGATCCCCAGGGCGGGAACACTGAAGCTTTCTTT. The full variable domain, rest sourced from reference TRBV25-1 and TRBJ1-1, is EADIYQTPRYLVIGTGKKITLECSQTMGHDKMYWYQQDPGMELHLIHYSYGVNSTEKGDLSSESTVSRIRTEHFPLTLESARPSHTSQYLCASSDPQGGNTEAFFGQGTRLTVV.

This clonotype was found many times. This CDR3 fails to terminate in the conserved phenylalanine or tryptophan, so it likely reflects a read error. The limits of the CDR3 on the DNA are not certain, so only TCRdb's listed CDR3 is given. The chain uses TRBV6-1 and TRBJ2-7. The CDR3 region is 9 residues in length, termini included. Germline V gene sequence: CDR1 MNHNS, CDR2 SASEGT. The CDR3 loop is CASIERPLG.

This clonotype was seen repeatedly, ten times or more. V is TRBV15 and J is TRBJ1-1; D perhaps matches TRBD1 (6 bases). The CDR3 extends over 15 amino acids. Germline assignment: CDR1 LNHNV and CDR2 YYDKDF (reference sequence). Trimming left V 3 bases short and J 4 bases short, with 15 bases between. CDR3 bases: TGTGCCACCAGCAGCCGTAGGGGGAGGCTCACTGAAGCTTTCTTT. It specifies CATSSRRGRLTEAFF.

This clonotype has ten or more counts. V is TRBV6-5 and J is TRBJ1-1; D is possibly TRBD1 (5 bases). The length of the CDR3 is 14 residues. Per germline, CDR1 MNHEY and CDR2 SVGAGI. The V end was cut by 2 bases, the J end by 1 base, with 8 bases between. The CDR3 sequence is CASSYGQGNTEAFF. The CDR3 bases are TGTGCCAGCAGTTACGGGCAGGGGAACACTGAAGCTTTCTTT.